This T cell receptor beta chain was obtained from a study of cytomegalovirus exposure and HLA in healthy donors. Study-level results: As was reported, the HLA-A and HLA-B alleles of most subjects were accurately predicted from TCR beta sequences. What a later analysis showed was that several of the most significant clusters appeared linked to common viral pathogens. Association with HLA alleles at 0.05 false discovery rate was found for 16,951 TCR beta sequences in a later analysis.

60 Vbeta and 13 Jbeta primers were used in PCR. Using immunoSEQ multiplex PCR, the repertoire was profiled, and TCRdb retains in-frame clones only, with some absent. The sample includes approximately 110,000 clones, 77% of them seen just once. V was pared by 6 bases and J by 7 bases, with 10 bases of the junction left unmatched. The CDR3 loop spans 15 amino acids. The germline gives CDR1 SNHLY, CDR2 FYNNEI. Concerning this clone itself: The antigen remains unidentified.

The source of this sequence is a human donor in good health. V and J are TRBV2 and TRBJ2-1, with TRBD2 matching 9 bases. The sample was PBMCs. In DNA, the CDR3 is TGTGCCAGCAGGGGGGCGGCTAGCGGGATGAATGAGCAGTTCTTC. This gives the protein CASRGAASGMNEQFF.